Listed below are T cell receptor beta chains from one sample, sequenced in a study of blood T cell repertoires in COVID-19. This table comes from immunoSEQ multiplex PCR, and its TCRdb copy is limited to in-frame clones, with some not included. The sample lists 240,000 or so clones; approximately 86% were seen once. Sequenced input: peripheral blood. These receptors came from a woman between 65 and 79 years old with active or convalescent COVID-19. CDR3s include the opening cysteine and the closing phenylalanine or tryptophan. The D gene is left open where the match is weak.

j_call: TRBJ1-6
v_call: TRBV6-4
d_call: -
cdr3_aa: CASSADRQESPLHF

j_call: TRBJ2-7
v_call: TRBV2
d_call: -
cdr3_aa: CASSEEVGPTYEQYF

j_call: TRBJ2-2
v_call: TRBV9
d_call: TRBD2
cdr3_aa: CASSRRLAGAPNTGELFF

j_call: TRBJ2-5
v_call: TRBV10-3
d_call: -
cdr3_aa: CATTPGEETQYF

j_call: TRBJ1-1
v_call: TRBV6-2/TRBV6-3
d_call: -
cdr3_aa: CASSPIRGANTEAFF

j_call: TRBJ1-2
v_call: TRBV5-1
d_call: -
cdr3_aa: CASRRWGDYGYTF

j_call: TRBJ1-2
v_call: TRBV7-2
d_call: -
cdr3_aa: CASSPGGWVDGYTF

j_call: TRBJ2-5
v_call: TRBV10-1
d_call: -
cdr3_aa: CASSESRVAETQYF

j_call: TRBJ2-1
v_call: TRBV6-2/TRBV6-3
d_call: -
cdr3_aa: CASSPITRSQFF

j_call: TRBJ1-6
v_call: TRBV19
d_call: TRBD1
cdr3_aa: CASAGQGNSPLHF